In its sample, the clone carrying this T cell receptor beta chain was seen many times. Its antigen is unidentified. The TCR alpha and TCR beta cDNA libraries, bearing sample barcodes and UMIs, were generated by 5'RACE using constant-segment primers. Using its own MiXCR run on the 5' RACE reads, TCRdb lists one record per CDR3 protein. The sample has more than 150,000 distinct CDR3 sequences; around 10% are singletons. This entry is derived from a study of T-cell memory formation after mild COVID-19. Study as a whole: TCR clustering was largely donor specific.

Whole-study findings and limits: Proof of SARS-CoV-2 specificity was absent for the second-wave clones that crested on day 37. Clones which contracted sat mainly in CM and EM if CD4+, and in EMRA if CD8+.

The V gene lost 1 base and the J gene lost 6 bases, with 11 bases spanning the gap. Germline CDR1 reads MNHNY; CDR2 reads SVGAGI (reference sequence). The CDR3 has 14 amino acids. J is TRBJ2-3 and V is TRBV6-6, with D possibly called TRBD1 or TRBD2 (5 bases each). The TCR was taken from a man in his late teens or twenties who had mild COVID-19 (a few samples of this study predate the infection). Cell type and time point are not known. What was sequenced was PBMCs or a T cell subset sorted from them (not recorded which). CDR3 amino acids: CASSYWGERDTQYF. CDR3 coding DNA: TGTGCCAGCAGTTACTGGGGCGAGCGGGATACGCAGTATTTT.